This note documents a single TCR beta chain sequence. V was trimmed by 5 bases and J by 4 bases, leaving 14 bases between them. Looked up from germline, CDR1 is LNHDA and CDR2 is SQIVND (reference sequence). This CDR3 contains 14 residues. This table comes from immunoSEQ multiplex PCR, and its TCRdb copy is limited to in-frame clones, with some not included. The sample lists hundreds of thousands of clones; approximately 80% were seen once. The data belong to a study of blood T cell repertoires in COVID-19. The origin of this receptor is a woman of 80 years or more with acute or convalescent COVID-19. Sequenced material: peripheral blood. The chain employs TRBV19 and TRBJ1-2; D gene uncertain. The CDR3 nucleotides read TGTGCCAGTAGTGTTGCGGACTCCTCCTATGGCTACACCTTC. It codes for CASSVADSSYGYTF.